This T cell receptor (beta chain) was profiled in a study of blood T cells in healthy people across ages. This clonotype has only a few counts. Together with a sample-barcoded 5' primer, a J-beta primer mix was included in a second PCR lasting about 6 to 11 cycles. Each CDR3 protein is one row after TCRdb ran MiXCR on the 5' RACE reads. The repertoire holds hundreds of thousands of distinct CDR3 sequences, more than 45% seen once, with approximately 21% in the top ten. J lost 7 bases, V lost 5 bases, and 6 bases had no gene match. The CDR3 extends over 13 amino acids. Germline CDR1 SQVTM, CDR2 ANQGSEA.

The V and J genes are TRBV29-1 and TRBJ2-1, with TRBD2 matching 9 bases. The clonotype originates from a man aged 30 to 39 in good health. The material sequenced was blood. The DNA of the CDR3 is TGCAGCGTTTTAGGACTAGCGTGGAATGAGCAGTTCTTC. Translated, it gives CSVLGLAWNEQFF.